Listed below are T cell receptor beta chains from one sample, sequenced in a study of T cell clusters in autoimmune cytopenias. From the multiplex PCR reads, TCRdb lists one entry per CDR3 protein and no DNA. The sample spans 6,000 to 7,000 distinct CDR3 sequences; the ten largest clones claim approximately 4.9%. The sample taken for sequencing was peripheral blood. These receptor sequences come from a human donor with an autoimmune cytopenia or autoimmune hepatitis (not recorded which). The CDR3 runs from the conserved cysteine through the conserved F or W. Fields, in order: CDR3 length, J gene, clone size, V gene, CDR3 protein. Some rows mark clone size as missing; the rest say once, few, many or name a class of expanded clone.

14 | TRBJ2-7 | . | TRBV28 | CASCPPGQQDEQYF
15 | TRBJ2-2 | medium-sized | TRBV18 | CASSPPVLNTGELFF
12 | TRBJ2-1 | . | TRBV20-1 | CSAPDTGNEQFF
14 | TRBJ2-3 | medium-sized | TRBV29-1 | CSFWGGQATDTQYF
14 | TRBJ2-7 | medium-sized | TRBV6-6 | CASKPGQGAGEQYF
13 | TRBJ2-3 | . | TRBV4-3 | CASSHLSTDTQYF
14 | TRBJ1-5 | . | TRBV12-3/TRBV12-4 | CASSLRQPNQPQHF
14 | TRBJ2-3 | . | TRBV7-3 | CASSLTRSTDTQYF
15 | TRBJ2-7 | . | TRBV13 | CASSPQGSPSYEQYF
14 | TRBJ2-7 | . | TRBV20-1 | CSARGTYRDYEQYF
14 | TRBJ1-4 | medium-sized | TRBV15 | CATSLYSRNEKLFF
13 | TRBJ2-5 | medium-sized | TRBV15 | CATSKGIQETQYF
16 | TRBJ2-7 | medium-sized | TRBV19 | CASSNWGRGNSYEQYF
15 | TRBJ2-5 | . | TRBV5-1 | CASSLAGGRTETQYF
15 | TRBJ1-6 | . | TRBV4-1 | CASSLGTPNNSPLHF
14 | TRBJ1-5 | . | TRBV12-3/TRBV12-4 | CASSRDRSNQPQHF
16 | TRBJ2-6 | medium-sized | TRBV10-3 | CAISDGGGSGANVLTF
14 | TRBJ2-1 | medium-sized | TRBV6-1 | CASSVEGSMNEQFF
12 | TRBJ2-1 | medium-sized | TRBV6-6 | CASSYPFLEQFF
15 | TRBJ1-2 | medium-sized | TRBV18 | CASSSRTGYEDGYTF